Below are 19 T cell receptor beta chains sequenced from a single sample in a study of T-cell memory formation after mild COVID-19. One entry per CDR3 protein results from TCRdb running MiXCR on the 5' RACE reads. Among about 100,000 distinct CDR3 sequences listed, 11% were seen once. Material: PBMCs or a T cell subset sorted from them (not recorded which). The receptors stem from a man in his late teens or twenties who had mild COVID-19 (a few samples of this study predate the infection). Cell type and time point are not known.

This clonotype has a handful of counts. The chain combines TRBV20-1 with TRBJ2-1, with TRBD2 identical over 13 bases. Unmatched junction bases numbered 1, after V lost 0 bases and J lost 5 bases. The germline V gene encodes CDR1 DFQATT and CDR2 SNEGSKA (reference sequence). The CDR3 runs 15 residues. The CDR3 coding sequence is TGCAGTGCTAGAGATGGGACTAGCGGGGACAATGAGCAGTTCTTC. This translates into CSARDGTSGDNEQFF.

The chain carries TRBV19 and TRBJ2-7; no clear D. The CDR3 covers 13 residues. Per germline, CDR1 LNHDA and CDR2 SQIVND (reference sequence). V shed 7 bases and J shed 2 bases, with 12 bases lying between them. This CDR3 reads CASTASGPYEQYF. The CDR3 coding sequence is TGTGCCAGTACGGCTAGTGGGCCCTACGAGCAGTACTTC.

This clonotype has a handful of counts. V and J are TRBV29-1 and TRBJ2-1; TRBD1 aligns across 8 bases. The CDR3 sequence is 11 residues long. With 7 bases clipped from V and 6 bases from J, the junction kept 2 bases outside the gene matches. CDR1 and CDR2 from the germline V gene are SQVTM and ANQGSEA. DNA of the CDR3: TGCAGCGCCGGGACAGGCAATGAGCAGTTCTTC. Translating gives CSAGTGNEQFF.

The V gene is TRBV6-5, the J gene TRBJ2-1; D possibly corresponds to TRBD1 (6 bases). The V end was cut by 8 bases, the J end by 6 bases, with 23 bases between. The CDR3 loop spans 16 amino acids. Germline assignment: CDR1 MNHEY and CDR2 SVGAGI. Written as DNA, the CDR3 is TGTGCCAGCTCGAATAGTCGGACAGTACCTCCCAATGAGCAGTTCTTC. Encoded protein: CASSNSRTVPPNEQFF.

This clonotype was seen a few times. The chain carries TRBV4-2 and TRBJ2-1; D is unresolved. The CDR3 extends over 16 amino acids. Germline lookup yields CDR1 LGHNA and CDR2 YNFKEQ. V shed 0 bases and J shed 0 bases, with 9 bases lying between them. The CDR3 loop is CASSQEGTSSYNEQFF. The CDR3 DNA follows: TGTGCCAGCAGCCAAGAGGGAACTTCCTCCTACAATGAGCAGTTCTTC.

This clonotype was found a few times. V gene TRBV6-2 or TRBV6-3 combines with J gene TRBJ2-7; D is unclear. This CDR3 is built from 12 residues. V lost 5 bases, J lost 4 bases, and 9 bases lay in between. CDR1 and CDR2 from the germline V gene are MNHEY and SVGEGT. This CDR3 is CASSLSDYEQYV. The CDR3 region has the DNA TGTGCCAGCAGTCTCTCGGATTACGAGCAGTACGTC.

CDR3 in amino acids: CASSLTDTYNEQFF. DNA for the CDR3: TGTGCCAGCAGCTTAACGGACACATACAATGAGCAGTTCTTC. This rearrangement joins TRBV7-9 to TRBJ2-1; a weak D match, TRBD1 (5 bases). This CDR3 spans 14 amino acids. Germline V lookup: CDR1 SEHNR, CDR2 FQNEAQ (reference sequence). V was clipped by 2 bases and J by 4 bases, with 9 bases between them.

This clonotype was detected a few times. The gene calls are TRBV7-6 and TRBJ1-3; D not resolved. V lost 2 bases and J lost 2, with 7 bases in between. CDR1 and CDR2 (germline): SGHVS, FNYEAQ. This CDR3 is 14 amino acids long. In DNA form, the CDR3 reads TGTGCCAGCAGCTTACGAAGTGCTGGAAACACCATATATTTT. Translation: CASSLRSAGNTIYF.

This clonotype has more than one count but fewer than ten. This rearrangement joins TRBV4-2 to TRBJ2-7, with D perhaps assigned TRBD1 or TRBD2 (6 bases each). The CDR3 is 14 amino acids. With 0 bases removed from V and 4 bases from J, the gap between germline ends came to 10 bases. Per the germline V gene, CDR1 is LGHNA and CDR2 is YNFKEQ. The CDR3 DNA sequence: TGTGCCAGCAGCCAAGATGAGGGGGGATACGAGCAGTACTTC. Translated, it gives CASSQDEGGYEQYF.

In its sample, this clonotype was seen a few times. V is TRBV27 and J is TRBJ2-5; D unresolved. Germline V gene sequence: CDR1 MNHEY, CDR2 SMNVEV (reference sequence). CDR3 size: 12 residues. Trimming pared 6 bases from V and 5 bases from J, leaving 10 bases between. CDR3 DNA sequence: TGTGCCAGCAGCATAGTTGGGGAGACCCAGTACTTC. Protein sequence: CASSIVGETQYF.

CDR3 loop: CASSLNAGGPDTQYF. CDR3 coding DNA: TGTGCCAGCAGCCTCAACGCGGGGGGGCCCGATACGCAGTATTTT. This sequence joins TRBV4-2 and TRBJ2-3; 9 bases map to TRBD2. Looked up from germline, CDR1 is LGHNA and CDR2 is YNFKEQ. This CDR3 region has 15 residues. Unmatched junction bases numbered 8, after V lost 4 bases and J lost 6 bases.

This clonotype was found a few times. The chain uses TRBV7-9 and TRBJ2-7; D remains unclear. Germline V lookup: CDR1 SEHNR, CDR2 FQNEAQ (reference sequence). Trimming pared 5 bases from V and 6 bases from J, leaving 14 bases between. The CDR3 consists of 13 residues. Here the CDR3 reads CASSPRGGVEQYF. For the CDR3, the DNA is TGTGCCAGCAGCCCAAGAGGTGGGGTCGAGCAGTACTTC. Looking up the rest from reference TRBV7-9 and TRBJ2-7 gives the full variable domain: DTGVSQNPRHKITKRGQNVTFRCDPISEHNRLYWYRQTLGQGPEFLTYFQNEAQLEKSRLLSDRFSAERPKGSFSTLEIQRTEQGDSAMYLCASSPRGGVEQYFGPGTRLTVT.

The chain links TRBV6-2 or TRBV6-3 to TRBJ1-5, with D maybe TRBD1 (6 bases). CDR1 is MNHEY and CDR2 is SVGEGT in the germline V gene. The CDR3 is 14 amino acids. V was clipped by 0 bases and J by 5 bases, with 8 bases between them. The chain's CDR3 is CASSYSGQYQPQHF. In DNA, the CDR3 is TGTGCCAGCAGTTACTCAGGACAGTATCAGCCCCAGCATTTT.

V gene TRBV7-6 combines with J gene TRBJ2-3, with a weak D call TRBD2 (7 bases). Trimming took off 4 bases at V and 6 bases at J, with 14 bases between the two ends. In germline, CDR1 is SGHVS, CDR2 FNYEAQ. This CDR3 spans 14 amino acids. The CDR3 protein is CASSSRGGGDTQYF. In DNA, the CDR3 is TGTGCCAGCAGCTCTAGGGGGGGAGGGGATACGCAGTATTTT.

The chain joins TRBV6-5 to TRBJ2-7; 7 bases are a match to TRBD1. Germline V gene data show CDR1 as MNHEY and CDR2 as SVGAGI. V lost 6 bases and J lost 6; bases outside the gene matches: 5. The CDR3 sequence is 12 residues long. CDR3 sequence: CASRTGVREQYV. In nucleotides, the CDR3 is TGTGCCAGCAGAACAGGGGTTCGCGAGCAGTACGTC.

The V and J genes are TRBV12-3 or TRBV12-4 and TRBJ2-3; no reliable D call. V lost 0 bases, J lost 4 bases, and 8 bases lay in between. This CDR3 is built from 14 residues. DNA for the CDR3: TGTGCCAGCAGTTTAGCAACTGGCGCAGATACGCAGTATTTT. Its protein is CASSLATGADTQYF.

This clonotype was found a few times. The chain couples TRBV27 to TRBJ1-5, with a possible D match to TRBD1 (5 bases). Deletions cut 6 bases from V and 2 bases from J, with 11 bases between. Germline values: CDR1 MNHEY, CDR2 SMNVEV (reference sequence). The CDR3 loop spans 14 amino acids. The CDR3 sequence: CASSTGLGNQPQHF. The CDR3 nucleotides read TGTGCCAGCAGCACAGGACTTGGCAATCAGCCCCAGCATTTT.

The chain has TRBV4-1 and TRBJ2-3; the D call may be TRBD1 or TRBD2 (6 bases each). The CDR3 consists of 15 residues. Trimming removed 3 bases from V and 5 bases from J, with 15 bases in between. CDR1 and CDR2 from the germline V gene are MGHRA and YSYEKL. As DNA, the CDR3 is TGCGCCAGCAGCCAGCGGGACGGAGGGGGAGATACGCAGTATTTT. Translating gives CASSQRDGGGDTQYF.

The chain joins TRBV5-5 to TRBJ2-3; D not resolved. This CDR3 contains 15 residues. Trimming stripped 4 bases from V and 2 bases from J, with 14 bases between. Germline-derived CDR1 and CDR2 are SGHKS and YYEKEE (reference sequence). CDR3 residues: CASSVGAADTDTQYF. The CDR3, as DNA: TGTGCCAGCAGCGTGGGCGCGGCTGACACAGATACGCAGTATTTT.